This is a list of T cell receptor beta chains from one sample in a study of T cell changes during pregnancy in multiple sclerosis. Assay used: immunoSEQ multiplex PCR; TCRdb lists only in-frame clones, some missing. The top ten clones hold about 3% of a sample with 55,000 to 65,000 clones, roughly 94% of them seen once. The starting material was CD8+ T cells from peripheral blood mononuclear cells, obtained in the third trimester of pregnancy. The receptors shown here come from a female donor with multiple sclerosis, enrolled in a pregnancy study. Both conserved end residues are part of each CDR3. The order of the fields is V gene, J gene, clone size, D gene, CDR3 protein, CDR3 DNA. D genes are given only for firm matches. Clone sizes are given selectively: once, few, many, or a class where the clone is expanded.

TRBV28	TRBJ1-5	.	.	CASSLSGINNQPQHF	TGTGCCAGCAGTTTATCCGGGATCAACAATCAGCCCCAGCATTTT
TRBV21-1	TRBJ2-7	.	.	CASSKAARKYEQYF	TGTGCCAGCAGCAAAGCGGCTAGAAAGTACGAGCAGTACTTC
TRBV13	TRBJ2-3	.	TRBD2	CASSIASGIGTDTQYF	TGTGCCAGCAGCATCGCTAGCGGGATAGGCACAGATACGCAGTATTTT
TRBV2	TRBJ2-7	.	TRBD1	CASRWTGYYEQYF	TGTGCCAGCCGCTGGACAGGGTACTACGAGCAGTACTTC
TRBV14	TRBJ2-7	.	.	CASSPSRSGHYYEQYF	TGTGCCAGCAGCCCGAGCCGAAGCGGCCACTACTACGAGCAGTACTTC
TRBV2	TRBJ2-3	few	TRBD1	CASGGDRGTGVSTDTQYF	TGTGCCAGCGGGGGGGACAGGGGAACGGGAGTGAGCACAGATACGCAGTATTTT
TRBV9	TRBJ2-3	.	.	CASRGTGTDTQYF	TGTGCCAGCAGGGGGACTGGCACAGATACGCAGTATTTT
TRBV30	TRBJ2-1	.	.	CAWRYPRESSYNEQFF	TGTGCCTGGAGATACCCCAGGGAAAGCTCCTACAATGAGCAGTTCTTC
TRBV7-9	TRBJ1-5	.	.	CASSLDQGWQPQHF	TGTGCCAGCAGCTTAGATCAGGGTTGGCAGCCCCAGCATTTT
TRBV27	TRBJ2-3	few	TRBD2	CASSQDGGYTDTQYF	TGTGCCAGCAGCCAAGACGGGGGGTACACAGATACGCAGTATTTT
TRBV5-6	TRBJ2-5	.	TRBD2	CASSLPGLSETQYF	TGTGCCAGCAGCTTGCCGGGACTATCAGAGACCCAGTACTTC
TRBV11-2	TRBJ1-5	.	.	CASSRGYEQPQHF	TGTGCCAGCAGTCGGGGATATGAACAGCCCCAGCATTTT
TRBV5-1	TRBJ1-1	.	.	CASRPPHWGVYTEAFF	TGCGCCAGCAGACCTCCCCATTGGGGCGTTTACACTGAAGCTTTCTTT
TRBV9	TRBJ2-2	.	.	CASSAQGMASGELFF	TGTGCCAGCAGCGCACAGGGCATGGCCTCCGGGGAGCTGTTTTTT
TRBV2	TRBJ1-1	.	TRBD1	CASSERDSSMGTEAFF	TGTGCCAGCAGTGAAAGGGACAGTTCCATGGGGACTGAAGCTTTCTTT